This T cell receptor (beta chain) was observed in a study of OX40 agonist ivuxolimab in advanced cancers. Turning to the study itself: Patients were infused with ivuxolimab every 2 weeks at 0.01 to 10 mg/kg. The study enrolled dose-escalation patients with hepatocellular carcinoma, melanoma, renal cell or head and neck cancer.

Assay used: immunoSEQ multiplex PCR; TCRdb lists only in-frame clones, some missing. The sample has over 50,000 clones; approximately 90% are singletons. The CDR3 covers 11 residues. The germline V gene encodes CDR1 DFQATT and CDR2 SNEGSKA (reference sequence). Trimming pared 0 bases from V and 7 bases from J, leaving 6 bases between. Blood got drawn at baseline, again on cycle 4 day 1, and then on cycle 7 day 1. This material consisted of CD4+ or CD8+ T cells sorted from blood, taken in a trial of the OX40 agonist ivuxolimab. The genes are TRBV20-1 and TRBJ2-5; no reliable D call. The receptor was isolated from an adult with an advanced solid tumor such as melanoma, head and neck, liver or kidney cancer. CDR3 amino acids: CSAREIGTQYF. The DNA of the CDR3 is TGCAGTGCTAGAGAGATCGGGACCCAGTACTTC.